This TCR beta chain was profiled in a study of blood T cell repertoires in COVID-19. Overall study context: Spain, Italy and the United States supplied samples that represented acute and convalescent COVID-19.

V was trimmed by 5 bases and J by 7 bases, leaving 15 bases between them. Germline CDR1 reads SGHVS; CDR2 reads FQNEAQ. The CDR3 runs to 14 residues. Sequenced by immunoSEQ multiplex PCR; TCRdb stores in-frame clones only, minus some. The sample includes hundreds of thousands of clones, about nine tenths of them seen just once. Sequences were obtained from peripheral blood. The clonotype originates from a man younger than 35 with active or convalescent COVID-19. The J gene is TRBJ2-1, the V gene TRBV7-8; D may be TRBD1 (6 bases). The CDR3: CASSLRTAKNEQFF. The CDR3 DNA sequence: TGTGCCAGCAGCCTCCGGACAGCAAAAAATGAGCAGTTCTTC.